This section outlines one TCR beta chain sequence together with its context. No cognate antigen has been identified for it. No much larger clone is present one base from it, and per-base qualities are unavailable. The data are from a study of blood T cell repertoires in COVID-19 (dated by TCRdb to about 2020). Regarding the research as a whole: Samples covering the acute and convalescent phases of COVID-19 were provided by collaborators in the United States, Italy and Spain. The prospective study material was composed of cDNA or gDNA derived from T cells, B-cell-depleted T cells, or PBMCs. Deeply sampled blood TCRbeta repertoires from subjects exposed to, actively infected with, or recovered from COVID-19 were included in the dataset. The repertoires were made available in a free public database intended to serve as a resource for research on the immune response to SARS-CoV-2. Samples were obtained from the ongoing ImmuneRACE study (first 160 participants) and from over 1,000 subjects provided by 6 global collaborators. The sample metadata nearly always contained a de-identified subject ID, COVID-19 status, age in years and sex. HLA class I and class II types, where available, came from metadata supplied by the sample provider rather than from assay-based typing.

TCRbeta CDR3 regions were amplified from genomic DNA using the immunoSEQ Assay, a bias-controlled multiplex PCR. In the source study's methods: Within the assay, amplification of reference gene primers was used to estimate how many nucleated cells each sample contained. To quantify the absolute abundance of each unique TCRbeta CDR3 rearrangement, sequence reads were collapsed and filtered. Productive Simpson clonality was computed per sample as the square root of Simpson's diversity index over productive rearrangements. Drawn from immuneACCESS, this table holds only the in-frame rearrangements with V and J called that TCRdb kept. Clones are partly lost; checked studies trace under half to an unresolved V gene and leave the rest unexplained. For V, J and clone size, that table is used; D and trimming come from the DNA. A total of a few hundred thousand clones appear in this sample, approximately 81% of them only once. The ten biggest clones cover under 4% of the sample.

What the research found in general, with its limitations: How much clinical and demographic metadata was included differed by source and by participant, and the metadata was provided uncurated.

From cysteine to phenylalanine, the CDR3 is 16 amino acids long. Solely the CDR3 DNA is kept, with 48 bases framed from the first base. V is clipped by 2 bases and J by 0 bases, and the sequence between their germline boundaries is 11 bases long. Looking up the germline V gene (reference sequence) yields CDR1 LNHDA and CDR2 SQIVND. Whole blood was collected in K2EDTA tubes by collaborating institutions according to the institutions' own protocols. For TCRbeta analysis, collaborator samples were shipped as frozen whole blood, as isolated PBMCs, or as DNA extracted from either sample type. The clonotype originates from a woman aged 18-29 years with acute or convalescent COVID-19. The sample was peripheral blood. This chain joins TRBV19 to TRBJ1-3; the D gene assignment is ambiguous. The CDR3 region reads CASSISTTASGNTIYF. The bases read TGTGCCAGTAGTATATCGACAACTGCCTCTGGAAACACCATATATTTT.